This section outlines one TCR beta chain sequence together with its context. The table lists this clone with many counts. It has no known antigen specificity. No much larger clone is present one base from it, and per-base qualities are unavailable. This sample is part of a study of metastatic and nonmetastatic thyroid tumors (dated by TCRdb to the early 2020s). A note on the overall study: The researchers compared repertoires between peripheral blood samples and tumor or nodule tissue samples from patients with malignant or benign thyroid disease.

The protocol used for the library was PCR. Sequencing used an Illumina HiSeq 4000. The TCR beta-chain CDR3 region of each patient was profiled by high-throughput sequencing. Turning to the authors' computational methods: Drawing on CDR3 differences between clinicopathological groups, the researchers built a classifier meant to tell apart patients with distant-metastatic papillary thyroid cancer. The Shannon index was used to assess repertoire diversity, and the Morisita-Horn index was used to assess tumor-blood repertoire similarity. TCRdb reworked the public reads: Q25 trimming with fastp, MiXCR clone assembly, productive beta chains retained. It is TCRdb's table, rather than the study itself, that gives the V and J calls and clone size. Within this sample are about 40,000 clones, with around 17% of them counted one time only. The ten biggest clones cover approximately 3.8% of the sample. Points the paper makes about the study in general: TCR beta diversity was reported as significantly higher in malignant tumors than in benign nodules, in both blood and tumor samples.

No treatment had been received by any patient before thyroid surgery. The study retrospectively analysed patient clinical samples collected from the early 2010s to the late 2010s using T-cell receptor beta sequencing. V lost 4 bases and J lost 2 bases, and the count of bases not matched to a germline gene is 7. Including the terminal cysteine and phenylalanine, the CDR3 comprises 15 residues. The only DNA kept is the CDR3, 45 bases in frame from the first base. The germline V gene encodes CDR1 SGHNT and CDR2 YENEEA. This TCR derives from a female donor with papillary thyroid cancer or a benign thyroid nodule (not recorded which). Some clones in this sample may be carry-over from other donors' samples. The V gene is TRBV11-3 and the J gene is TRBJ2-7, with 8 junctional bases fitting TRBD1. Sequencing input: blood. The DNA sequence is as follows: TGTGCCAGCAGCTCCGGGACAGGAGCCCCCTACGAGCAGTACTTC. This translates into CASSSGTGAPYEQYF. Reference TRBV11-3 and TRBJ2-7 proteins supply the regions before and after the CDR3; the full variable domain is: EAGVVQSPRYKIIEKKQPVAFWCNPISGHNTLYWYLQNLGQGPELLIRYENEEAVDDSQLPKDRFSAERLKGVDSTLKIQPAELGDSAVYLCASSSGTGAPYEQYFGPGTRLTVT.